This T cell receptor beta chain stems from a study of radiation and T cells in renal cell carcinoma. General study points: In blood, top tumor clones expanded by 2 weeks, shrinking by 4. Without pretreatment biopsies, baseline tumor clonotype presence was undetermined.

Profiled with immunoSEQ multiplex PCR; TCRdb holds only in-frame clones, not every one. The sample lists tens of thousands of clones, less than 90% occurring once. Germline V gives CDR1 SGHTA, CDR2 FQGNSA. This CDR3 has 15 amino acids. The V and J ends lost 1 base and 4 bases, in that order; junction bases with no gene match: 3. Notes on this clone: Its antigen is unidentified.

The time point denotes: blood 4 weeks post-SBRT, at nephrectomy. Treatment: 15 Gy SBRT to primary tumor, nephrectomy 4 weeks later. Nephrectomy followed 15 Gy stereotactic body radiation by 4 weeks. The material was blood, obtained from a patient whose treatment included radiotherapy and nephrectomy. This clonotype was sampled from a woman aged 55 to 70 with renal cell carcinoma. V usage is TRBV7-2 and J usage is TRBJ2-1; 8 bases are a match to TRBD1. This CDR3 is CASSLEDRAYNEQFF. CDR3 in DNA: TGTGCCAGCAGCTTAGAGGACAGGGCATACAATGAGCAGTTCTTC.